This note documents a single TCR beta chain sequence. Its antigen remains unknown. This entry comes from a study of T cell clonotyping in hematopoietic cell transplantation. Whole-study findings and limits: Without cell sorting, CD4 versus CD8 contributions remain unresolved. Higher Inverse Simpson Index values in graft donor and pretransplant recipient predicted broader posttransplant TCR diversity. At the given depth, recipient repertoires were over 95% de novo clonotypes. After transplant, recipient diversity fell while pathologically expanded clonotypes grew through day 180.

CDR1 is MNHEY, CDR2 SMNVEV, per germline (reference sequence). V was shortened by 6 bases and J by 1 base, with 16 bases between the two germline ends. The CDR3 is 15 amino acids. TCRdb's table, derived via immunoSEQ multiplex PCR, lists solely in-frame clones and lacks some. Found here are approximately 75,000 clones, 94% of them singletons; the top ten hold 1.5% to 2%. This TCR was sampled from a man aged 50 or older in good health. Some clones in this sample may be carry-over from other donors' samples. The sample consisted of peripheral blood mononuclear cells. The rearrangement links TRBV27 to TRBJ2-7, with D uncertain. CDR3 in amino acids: CASRGIAVGSYEQYF. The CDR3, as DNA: TGTGCCAGCAGGGGGATAGCCGTAGGATCCTACGAGCAGTACTTC.